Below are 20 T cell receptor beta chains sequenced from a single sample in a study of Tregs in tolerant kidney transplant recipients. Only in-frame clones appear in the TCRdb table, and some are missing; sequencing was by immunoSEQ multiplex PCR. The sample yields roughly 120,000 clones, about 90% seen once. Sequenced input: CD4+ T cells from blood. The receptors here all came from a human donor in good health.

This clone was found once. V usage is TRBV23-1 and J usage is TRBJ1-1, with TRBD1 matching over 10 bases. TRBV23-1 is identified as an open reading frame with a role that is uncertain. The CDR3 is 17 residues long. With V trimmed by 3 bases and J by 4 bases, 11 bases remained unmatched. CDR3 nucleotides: TGCGCCAGCAGTCACTCCGGGACAGGGGAACGGGGCACTGAAGCTTTCTTT. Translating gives CASSHSGTGERGTEAFF.

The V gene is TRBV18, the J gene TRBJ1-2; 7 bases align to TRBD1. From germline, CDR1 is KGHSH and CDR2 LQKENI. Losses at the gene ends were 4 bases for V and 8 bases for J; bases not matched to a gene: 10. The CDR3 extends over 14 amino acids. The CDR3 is CASSHIQGEGGYTF. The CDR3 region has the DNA TGTGCCAGCTCACATATCCAGGGGGAAGGAGGCTACACCTTC. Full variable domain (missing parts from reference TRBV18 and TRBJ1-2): NAGVMQNPRHLVRRRGQEARLRCSPMKGHSHVYWYRQLPEEGLKFMVYLQKENIIDESGMPKERFSAEFPKEGPSILRIQQVVRGDSAAYFCASSHIQGEGGYTFGSGTRLTVV.

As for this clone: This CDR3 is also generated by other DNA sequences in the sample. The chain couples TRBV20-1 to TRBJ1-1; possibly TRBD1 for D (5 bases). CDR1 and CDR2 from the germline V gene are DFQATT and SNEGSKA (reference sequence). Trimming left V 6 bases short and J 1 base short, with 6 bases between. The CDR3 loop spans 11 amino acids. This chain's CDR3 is CSARGNTEAFF. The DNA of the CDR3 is TGCAGTGCAAGGGGGAACACTGAAGCTTTCTTT.

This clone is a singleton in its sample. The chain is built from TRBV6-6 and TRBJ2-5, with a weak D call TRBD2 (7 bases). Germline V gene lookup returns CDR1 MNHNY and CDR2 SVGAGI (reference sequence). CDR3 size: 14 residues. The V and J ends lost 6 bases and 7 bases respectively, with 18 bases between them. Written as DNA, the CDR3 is TGTGCCAGCAGCATTAGGGGGGGTTCCGGGACCCAGTACTTC. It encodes CASSIRGGSGTQYF.

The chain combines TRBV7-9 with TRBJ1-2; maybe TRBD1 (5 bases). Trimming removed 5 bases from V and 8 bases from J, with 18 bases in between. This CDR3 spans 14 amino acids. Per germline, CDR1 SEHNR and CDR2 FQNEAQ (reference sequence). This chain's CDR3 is CASSPGTGRRGYTF. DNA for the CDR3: TGTGCCAGCAGCCCCGGGACTGGGCGACGGGGCTACACCTTC.

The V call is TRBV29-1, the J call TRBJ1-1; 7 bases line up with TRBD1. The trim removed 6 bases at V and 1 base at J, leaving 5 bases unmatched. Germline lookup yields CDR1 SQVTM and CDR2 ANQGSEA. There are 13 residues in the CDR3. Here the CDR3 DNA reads TGCAGCGTCGTGACAGGGTGGAACACTGAAGCTTTCTTT. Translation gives CSVVTGWNTEAFF.

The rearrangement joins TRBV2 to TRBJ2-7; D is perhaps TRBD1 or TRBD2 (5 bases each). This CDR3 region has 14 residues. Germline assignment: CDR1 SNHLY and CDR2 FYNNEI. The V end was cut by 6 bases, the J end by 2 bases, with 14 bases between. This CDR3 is CASRPEGNPYEQYF. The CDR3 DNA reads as TGTGCCAGCAGGCCCGAGGGGAACCCCTACGAGCAGTACTTC.

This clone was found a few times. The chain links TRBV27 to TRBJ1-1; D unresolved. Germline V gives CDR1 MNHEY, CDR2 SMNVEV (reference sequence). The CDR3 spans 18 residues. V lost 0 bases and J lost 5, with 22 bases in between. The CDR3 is CASSLSPRLDSRGTEAFF. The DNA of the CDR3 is TGTGCCAGCAGTTTATCCCCCCGTCTCGACTCCCGAGGGACTGAAGCTTTCTTT.

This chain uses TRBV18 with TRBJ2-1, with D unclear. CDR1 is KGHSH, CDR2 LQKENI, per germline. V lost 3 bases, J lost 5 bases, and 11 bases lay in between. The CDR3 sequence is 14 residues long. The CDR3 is CASSPSPGDNEQFF. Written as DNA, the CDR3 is TGTGCCAGCTCACCTAGTCCTGGGGACAATGAGCAGTTCTTC. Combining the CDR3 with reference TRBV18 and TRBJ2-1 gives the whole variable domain NAGVMQNPRHLVRRRGQEARLRCSPMKGHSHVYWYRQLPEEGLKFMVYLQKENIIDESGMPKERFSAEFPKEGPSILRIQQVVRGDSAAYFCASSPSPGDNEQFFGPGTRLTVL.

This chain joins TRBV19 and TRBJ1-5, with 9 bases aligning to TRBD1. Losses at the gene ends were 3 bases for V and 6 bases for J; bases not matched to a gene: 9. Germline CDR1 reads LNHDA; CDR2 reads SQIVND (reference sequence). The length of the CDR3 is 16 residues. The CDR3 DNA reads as TGTGCCAGTAGTATCGGGCCGACAGGGGGGAGTCAGCCCCAGCATTTT. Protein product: CASSIGPTGGSQPQHF.

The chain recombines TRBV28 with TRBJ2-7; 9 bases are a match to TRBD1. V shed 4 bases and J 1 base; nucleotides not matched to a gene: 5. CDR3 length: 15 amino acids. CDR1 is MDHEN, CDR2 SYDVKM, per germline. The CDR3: CASSYTGTGSYEQYF. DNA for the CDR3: TGTGCCAGCAGTTATACCGGGACAGGGTCCTACGAGCAGTACTTC.

CDR3 nucleotide sequence: TGCAGCGGTAGAAGCGGGAGTTCGACCTACGAGCAGTACTTC. Translating gives CSGRSGSSTYEQYF. The genes are TRBV29-1 and TRBJ2-7; TRBD2 matches at 8 bases. CDR3 length equals 14 residues. From germline, CDR1 is SQVTM and CDR2 ANQGSEA. With V trimmed by 7 bases and J by 2 bases, 10 bases remained unmatched.

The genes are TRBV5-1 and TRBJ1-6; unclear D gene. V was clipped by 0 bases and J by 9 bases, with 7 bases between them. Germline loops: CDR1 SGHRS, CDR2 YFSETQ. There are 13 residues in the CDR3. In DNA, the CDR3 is TGCGCCAGCAGCTTGGCCGATGGTTCACCCCTCCACTTT. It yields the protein CASSLADGSPLHF. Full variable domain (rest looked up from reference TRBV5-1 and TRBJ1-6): KAGVTQTPRYLIKTRGQQVTLSCSPISGHRSVSWYQQTPGQGLQFLFEYFSETQRNKGNFPGRFSGRQFSNSRSEMNVSTLELGDSALYLCASSLADGSPLHFGNGTRLTVT.

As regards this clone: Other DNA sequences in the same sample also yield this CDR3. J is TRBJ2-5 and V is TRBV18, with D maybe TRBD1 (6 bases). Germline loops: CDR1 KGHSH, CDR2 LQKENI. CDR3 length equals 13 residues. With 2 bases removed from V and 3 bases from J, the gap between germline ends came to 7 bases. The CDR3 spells CASSPRTEETQYF. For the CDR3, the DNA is TGTGCCAGCTCACCAAGGACAGAAGAGACCCAGTACTTC.

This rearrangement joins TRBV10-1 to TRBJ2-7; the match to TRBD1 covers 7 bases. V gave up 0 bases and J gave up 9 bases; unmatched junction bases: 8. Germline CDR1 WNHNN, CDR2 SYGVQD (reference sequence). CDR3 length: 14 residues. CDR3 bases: TGCGCCAGCAGTGAGTCGGACAGGTCAGGCCGGCAGTACTTC. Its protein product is CASSESDRSGRQYF.

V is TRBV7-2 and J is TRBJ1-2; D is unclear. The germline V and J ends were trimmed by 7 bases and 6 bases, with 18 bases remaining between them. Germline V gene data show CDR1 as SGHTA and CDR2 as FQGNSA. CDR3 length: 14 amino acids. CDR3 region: CASTTYGDTHGYTF. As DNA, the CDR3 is TGTGCCAGCACCACTTACGGGGATACCCATGGCTACACCTTC.

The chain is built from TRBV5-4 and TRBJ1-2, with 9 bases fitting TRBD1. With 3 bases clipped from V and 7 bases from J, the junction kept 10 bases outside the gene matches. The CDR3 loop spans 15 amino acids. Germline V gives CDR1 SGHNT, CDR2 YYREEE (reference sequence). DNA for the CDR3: TGTGCCAGCAGCTCGCGACAGGGGGAGCGAGGTGGCTACACCTTC. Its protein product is CASSSRQGERGGYTF.

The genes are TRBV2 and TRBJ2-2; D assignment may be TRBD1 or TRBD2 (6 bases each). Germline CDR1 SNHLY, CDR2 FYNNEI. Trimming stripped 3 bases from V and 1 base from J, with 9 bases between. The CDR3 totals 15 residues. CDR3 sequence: CASSEEGGNTGELFF. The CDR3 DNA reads TGTGCCAGCAGTGAGGAGGGGGGGAACACCGGGGAGCTGTTTTTT.

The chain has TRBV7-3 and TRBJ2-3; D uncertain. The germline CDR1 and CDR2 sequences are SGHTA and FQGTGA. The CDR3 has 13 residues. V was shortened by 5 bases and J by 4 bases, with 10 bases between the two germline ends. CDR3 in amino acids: CASSQILADTQYF. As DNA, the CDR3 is TGTGCCAGCAGCCAGATTCTTGCAGATACGCAGTATTTT.

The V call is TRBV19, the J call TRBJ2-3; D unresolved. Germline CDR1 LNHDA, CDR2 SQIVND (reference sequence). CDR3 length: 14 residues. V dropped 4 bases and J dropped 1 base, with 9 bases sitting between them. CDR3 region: CASSTREGTDTQYF. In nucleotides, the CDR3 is TGTGCCAGTAGTACCCGCGAGGGCACAGATACGCAGTATTTT.